This T cell receptor beta chain emerged from a study of T cell responses to AZD1222 COVID-19 vaccine. Findings of the study overall: Only a handful of individuals given AZD1222 were seropositive at baseline. Clonal diversity was possibly underestimated, and white British individuals and females predominated among donors.

Measured with immunoSEQ multiplex PCR; TCRdb has only the in-frame clones, and not every one. The repertoire consists of around 150,000 clones, with over 85% occurring once and the leading ten covering approximately 7%. Regarding this clone: Its antigen is still unknown.

Second doses that came at about 4 or about 12 weeks were put together. Sequenced here: peripheral blood, sampled 28 days after the second AZD1222 dose. This clonotype was sampled from an adult who received the AZD1222 COVID-19 vaccine.

CDR3 in amino acids: CASSPTGYEQYF. CDR3 in DNA: TGCGCCAGCAGCCCGACAGGGTACGAGCAGTACTTC. The chain has TRBV5-1 and TRBJ2-7; 7 bases are shared with TRBD1. The length of the CDR3 is 12 residues. The germline gives CDR1 SGHRS, CDR2 YFSETQ. With V trimmed by 4 bases and J by 4 bases, 2 bases remained unmatched.